This entry lists 32 T cell receptor beta chains sequenced from one sample in a study of shared clonotypes between healthy human individuals. Assay: immunoSEQ multiplex PCR; the TCRdb copy retains only in-frame clones and omits some. The sample includes about 2.3 million clones, around 93% of them seen just once. Sequenced sample: naive CD4+ T cells from PBMCs. Subset reported: CD45RA+ positively selected. The source of these receptors is a man between 18 and 29 years old in good health. Some clones in this sample may be carry-over from other donors' samples.

The V call is TRBV11-2, the J call TRBJ1-1; TRBD1 aligns across 9 bases. CDR1 is SGHAT, CDR2 FQNNGV, per germline. The CDR3 loop spans 14 amino acids. V was clipped by 4 bases and J by 5 bases; unmatched bases: 5. The CDR3 region is CASSSQGARTEAFF. The DNA for the CDR3 is TGTGCCAGCAGCTCACAGGGGGCGCGGACTGAAGCTTTCTTT.

The V and J genes are TRBV25-1 and TRBJ2-5, with TRBD1 as a possible D gene (5 bases). V dropped 5 bases and J dropped 5 bases, with 15 bases sitting between them. Germline V gene data show CDR1 as MGHDK and CDR2 as SYGVNS. This CDR3 region has 14 residues. CDR3 in amino acids: CASSPPGNWETQYF. CDR3 nucleotide sequence: TGTGCCAGCAGTCCCCCAGGGAATTGGGAGACCCAGTACTTC.

V and J are TRBV28 and TRBJ2-7, with 7 bases aligning to TRBD1. Per the germline V gene, CDR1 is MDHEN and CDR2 is SYDVKM. V lost 5 bases to trimming and J lost 2 bases; unmatched junction nucleotides: 9. This CDR3 is built from 15 residues. CDR3 nucleotide sequence: TGTGCCAGCAGTGCCTACAGGGGCCAAACCTACGAGCAGTACTTC. As protein: CASSAYRGQTYEQYF.

Of note for this clone: Other nucleotide sequences from this sample produce the same CDR3. The chain uses TRBV28 and TRBJ1-1, with TRBD1 as a possible D gene (6 bases). CDR3 length: 13 amino acids. Germline V lookup: CDR1 MDHEN, CDR2 SYDVKM. V was shortened by 3 bases and J by 4 bases, with 9 bases between the two germline ends. The CDR3 here is CASSFWGATEAFF. Written as DNA, the CDR3 is TGTGCCAGCAGTTTTTGGGGGGCCACTGAAGCTTTCTTT.

The rearrangement uses TRBV18 and TRBJ2-1, with D tentatively TRBD2 (6 bases). V lost 5 bases, J lost 6 bases, and 14 bases lay in between. Looked up from germline, CDR1 is KGHSH and CDR2 is LQKENI. The CDR3 totals 14 residues. CDR3 amino acids: CASSSGLAINEQFF. CDR3 sequence (DNA): TGTGCCAGCTCATCCGGGCTAGCGATCAATGAGCAGTTCTTC.

The chain links TRBV7-2 to TRBJ2-1; 9 bases are shared with TRBD2. With 3 bases clipped from V and 6 bases from J, the junction kept 6 bases outside the gene matches. Looked up from germline, CDR1 is SGHTA and CDR2 is FQGNSA. The CDR3 loop spans 15 amino acids. This chain's CDR3 is CASSFASGNSNEQFF. The CDR3 DNA reads TGTGCCAGCAGCTTTGCTAGCGGGAATTCCAATGAGCAGTTCTTC.

The rearrangement links TRBV7-2 to TRBJ2-3; D not certain. Germline CDR1 SGHTA, CDR2 FQGNSA. CDR3 length: 14 residues. V lost 3 bases, J lost 3 bases, and 10 bases lay in between. The CDR3 region is CASSFGPNTDTQYF. For the CDR3, the DNA is TGTGCCAGCAGCTTTGGGCCGAATACAGATACGCAGTATTTT. Full variable domain (rest looked up from reference TRBV7-2 and TRBJ2-3): GAGVSQSPSNKVTEKGKDVELRCDPISGHTALYWYRQSLGQGLEFLIYFQGNSAPDKSGLPSDRFSAERTGGSVSTLTIQRTQQEDSAVYLCASSFGPNTDTQYFGPGTRLTVL.

The V call is TRBV4-3, the J call TRBJ1-1; no reliable D call. Trimming pared 0 bases from V and 1 base from J, leaving 9 bases between. The CDR3 sequence is 15 residues long. Germline V gives CDR1 LGHNA, CDR2 YSLEER. The DNA for the CDR3 is TGCGCCAGCAGCCAAGATCGACGCTGGAACACTGAAGCTTTCTTT. This sequence encodes CASSQDRRWNTEAFF.

CDR3 coding DNA: TGTGCCAGCAGCTTGGGGGGACAGGGGAGTCAGCCCCAGCATTTT. Its protein is CASSLGGQGSQPQHF. The chain combines TRBV5-4 with TRBJ1-5; 10 nucleotides line up with TRBD1. V dropped 0 bases and J dropped 6; count of bases not matched to a gene: 3. This CDR3 has 15 residues. In germline, CDR1 is SGHNT, CDR2 YYREEE (reference sequence). Combining the CDR3 with reference TRBV5-4 and TRBJ1-5 gives the whole variable domain ETGVTQSPTHLIKTRGQQVTLRCSSQSGHNTVSWYQQALGQGPQFIFQYYREEENGRGNFPPRFSGLQFPNYSSELNVNALELDDSALYLCASSLGGQGSQPQHFGDGTRLSIL.

Regarding this clone: The same CDR3 also results from other DNA sequences found in this sample. The chain recombines TRBV5-1 with TRBJ2-5; 11 nucleotides align to TRBD2. Germline loops: CDR1 SGHRS, CDR2 YFSETQ. This CDR3 has 16 amino acids. V shed 0 bases and J 1 base; nucleotides not matched to a gene: 2. CDR3 coding DNA: TGCGCCAGCAGCTTGGCCGGGACTAGCGGCCAAGAGACCCAGTACTTC. Protein product: CASSLAGTSGQETQYF.

The chain combines TRBV19 with TRBJ2-1; 9 bases are shared with TRBD2. The CDR3 loop spans 15 amino acids. Per germline, CDR1 LNHDA and CDR2 SQIVND (reference sequence). After removal of 2 bases from V and 9 bases from J, the junction contained 8 bases not matched to a gene. Written as DNA, the CDR3 is TGTGCCAGTAGTATAATCCTAGCGGGACAAAGTGAGCAGTTCTTC. Protein sequence: CASSIILAGQSEQFF.

The chain employs TRBV4-1 and TRBJ2-1, with 10 bases identical to TRBD2. The CDR3 spans 15 residues. V trimming: 0 bases; J trimming: 15 bases; junction bases outside the gene matches: 11. The germline CDR1 and CDR2 sequences are MGHRA and YSYEKL. CDR3 nucleotide sequence: TGCGCCAGCAGCCAAGATTGGGATCTAGCGGGAGCTACGTTCTTC. It yields the protein CASSQDWDLAGATFF.

The CDR3 region is CAWGYSGNTIYF. CDR3 nucleotides: TGTGCCTGGGGCTACTCTGGAAACACCATATATTTT. This chain links TRBV30 with TRBJ1-3; D gene ambiguous. Germline V gene sequence: CDR1 GTSNPN, CDR2 SVGIG (reference sequence). Deletions cut 5 bases from V and 0 bases from J, with 5 bases between. The CDR3 sequence is 12 residues long.

Concerning this clone itself: Other DNA sequences in this sample translate to the same CDR3. The J gene is TRBJ2-1, the V gene TRBV7-9; D is uncertain. The V and J ends lost 2 bases and 4 bases respectively, with 6 bases between them. CDR3 size: 13 residues. Germline values: CDR1 SEHNR, CDR2 FQNEAQ (reference sequence). The chain's CDR3 is CASSLLLYNEQFF. The CDR3 region has the DNA TGTGCCAGCAGCTTATTACTTTACAATGAGCAGTTCTTC.

The chain links TRBV27 to TRBJ1-2; D is ambiguous. The CDR3 runs to 15 residues. V was trimmed by 0 bases and J by 1 base, leaving 9 bases between them. Germline V gene sequence: CDR1 MNHEY, CDR2 SMNVEV (reference sequence). The CDR3 loop reads CASSLSGLGNYGYTF. The CDR3 nucleotides read TGTGCCAGCAGTTTATCAGGGTTGGGTAACTATGGCTACACCTTC.

The rearrangement uses TRBV28 and TRBJ1-3; TRBD1 matches 8 bases. Looked up from germline, CDR1 is MDHEN and CDR2 is SYDVKM. V was clipped by 8 bases and J by 0 bases; unmatched bases: 6. The CDR3 spans 15 residues. CDR3 protein: CASETGEASGNTIYF. The CDR3 coding sequence is TGTGCCAGCGAGACAGGGGAAGCCTCTGGAAACACCATATATTTT.

The rearrangement joins TRBV7-8 to TRBJ2-1; no clear D. Trimming stripped 0 bases from V and 9 bases from J, with 12 bases between. The CDR3 is 14 amino acids. Germline V gene lookup returns CDR1 SGHVS and CDR2 FQNEAQ. CDR3 loop: CASSLAPQRGEQFF. CDR3 bases: TGTGCCAGCAGCTTAGCGCCCCAGCGCGGTGAGCAGTTCTTC.

The V and J genes are TRBV21-1 and TRBJ1-2; whether TRBD1, the table's D call, matches the DNA was not checked. TRBV21-1 is an annotated pseudogene. The CDR3 length is 15 residues. In DNA, the CDR3 is TGTGCCAGCAGCAAAACTGGGACAGGGCCCTATGGCTACACCTTC. As protein: CASSKTGTGPYGYTF.

This rearrangement joins TRBV9 to TRBJ2-1; D is undetermined. V lost 2 bases and J lost 10, with 16 bases in between. The CDR3 extends over 14 amino acids. Germline V lookup: CDR1 SGDLS, CDR2 YYNGEE. For the CDR3, the DNA is TGTGCCAGCAGCGTTCTGACTGGTCCTGGGGAGCAGTTCTTC. Amino acid sequence: CASSVLTGPGEQFF.

The chain joins TRBV11-2 to TRBJ1-3; TRBD1 might be the D (5 bases). Looked up from germline, CDR1 is SGHAT and CDR2 is FQNNGV. V was shortened by 6 bases and J by 5 bases, with 17 bases between the two germline ends. This CDR3 has 15 amino acids. This CDR3 is CASSPVRGYRNTIYF. CDR3 DNA sequence: TGTGCCAGCAGTCCGGTCCGGGGGTACCGAAACACCATATATTTT.

V and J are TRBV28 and TRBJ2-7; 10 nucleotides match TRBD2. This CDR3 is built from 13 residues. Germline V CDR1 and CDR2: MDHEN, SYDVKM. After removal of 7 bases from V and 3 bases from J, the junction contained 3 bases not matched to a gene. The CDR3 region has the DNA TGTGCCAGCACCCCTAGCGGGAGCTACGAGCAGTACTTC. This codes for CASTPSGSYEQYF.

This chain links TRBV27 with TRBJ1-4; 7 bases agree with TRBD1. The germline V gene has CDR1 MNHEY and CDR2 SMNVEV (reference sequence). V lost 2 bases to trimming and J lost 8 bases; unmatched junction nucleotides: 26. The CDR3 runs to 21 residues. The chain's CDR3 is CASSLGPVPSTTGALGEKLFF. The CDR3 DNA reads as TGTGCCAGCAGTTTAGGCCCCGTCCCCTCGACAACAGGGGCCTTGGGGGAAAAACTGTTTTTT. Combining the CDR3 with reference TRBV27 and TRBJ1-4 gives the whole variable domain EAQVTQNPRYLITVTGKKLTVTCSQNMNHEYMSWYRQDPGLGLRQIYYSMNVEVTDKGDVPEGYKVSRKEKRNFPLILESPSPNQTSLYFCASSLGPVPSTTGALGEKLFFGSGTQLSVL.

This chain joins TRBV29-1 and TRBJ2-7; D may be TRBD2 (6 bases). V gave up 3 bases and J gave up 5 bases, with 14 bases separating them. The CDR3 length is 13 residues. The germline V gene encodes CDR1 SQVTM and CDR2 ANQGSEA. In DNA, the CDR3 is TGCAGCGTTGATATCCCAGCGGGCGACGAGCAGTACTTC. Amino acid sequence: CSVDIPAGDEQYF.

In this sample, this clone turned up once. The chain has TRBV27 and TRBJ2-1, with D unresolved. This CDR3 contains 10 residues. Germline V gene data show CDR1 as MNHEY and CDR2 as SMNVEV (reference sequence). CDR3 coding DNA: TGTGAGTCTTCCTACAATGAGCAGTTCTTC. It yields the protein CESSYNEQFF.

This chain uses TRBV7-8 with TRBJ1-4; D is ambiguous. Trimming removed 0 bases at V and 7 bases at J, with 12 bases between. The CDR3 has 15 amino acids. Germline assignment: CDR1 SGHVS and CDR2 FQNEAQ. For the CDR3, the DNA is TGTGCCAGCAGCTTAGCGCAAGTGGGTTTTGAAAAACTGTTTTTT. This sequence encodes CASSLAQVGFEKLFF.

V is TRBV5-1 and J is TRBJ2-3, with 7 nucleotides matching TRBD2. J lost 6 bases, V lost 2 bases, and 15 bases had no gene match. The CDR3 has 17 amino acids. Germline loops: CDR1 SGHRS, CDR2 YFSETQ. The CDR3 region has the DNA TGCGCCAGCAGCTTACCTTTAGCGGGCCAAGGGGTGGATACGCAGTATTTT. As protein: CASSLPLAGQGVDTQYF.

This clone was seen only once. The rearrangement joins TRBV27 to TRBJ2-7; TRBD2 aligns across 8 bases. The CDR3 loop spans 16 amino acids. Trimming removed 4 bases from V and 5 bases from J; junction bases left unmatched: 13. Germline loops: CDR1 MNHEY, CDR2 SMNVEV (reference sequence). This CDR3 reads CASSYLTGTSFNEQYF. The CDR3 DNA reads as TGTGCCAGCAGTTACCTAACCGGGACTAGTTTTAACGAGCAGTACTTC.

This chain connects TRBV5-6 to TRBJ2-5, with 7 positions matching TRBD1. Germline CDR1 is SGHDT and CDR2 is YYEEEE. The CDR3 is made up of 14 amino acids. J lost 3 bases, V lost 0 bases, and 2 bases had no gene match. The CDR3 region has the DNA TGTGCCAGCAGCTTGGGAGGGGGCGAAGAGACCCAGTACTTC. This translates into CASSLGGGEETQYF.

This clone has only one observation. The rearrangement joins TRBV5-5 to TRBJ1-1, with 8 bases matching TRBD1. The junction had 13 bases not matched to a gene; V was cut back by 5 bases and J by 4 bases. The germline CDR1 and CDR2 sequences are SGHKS and YYEKEE (reference sequence). The CDR3 length is 16 residues. The CDR3 region is CASSLGYDRGGTEAFF. The CDR3 nucleotides read TGTGCCAGCAGTCTGGGGTACGACAGGGGCGGCACTGAAGCTTTCTTT.

The rearrangement links TRBV18 to TRBJ1-5; no firm D call. The CDR3 is 13 amino acids. V lost 3 bases, J lost 7 bases, and 10 bases lay in between. Per the germline V gene, CDR1 is KGHSH and CDR2 is LQKENI. CDR3 amino acids: CASSPMREQPQHF. The CDR3 bases are TGTGCCAGCTCACCGATGAGGGAGCAGCCCCAGCATTTT.

The V gene is TRBV19, the J gene TRBJ1-2, with D possibly being TRBD1 (5 bases). The CDR3 spans 15 residues. Trimming shortened V by 0 bases and J by 4 bases, and 12 bases separated the two germline ends. CDR1 is LNHDA, CDR2 SQIVND, per germline (reference sequence). The CDR3 region has the DNA TGTGCCAGTAGTATAGACCAGGGAATCAGCTATGGCTACACCTTC. Protein: CASSIDQGISYGYTF. Full variable domain (outside the CDR3, taken from reference TRBV19 and TRBJ1-2): DGGITQSPKYLFRKEGQNVTLSCEQNLNHDAMYWYRQDPGQGLRLIYYSQIVNDFQKGDIAEGYSVSREKKESFPLTVTSAQKNPTAFYLCASSIDQGISYGYTFGSGTRLTVV.

The chain recombines TRBV5-1 with TRBJ1-2; 7 nucleotides match TRBD1. V dropped 4 bases and J dropped 9; count of bases not matched to a gene: 9. Germline V gene sequence: CDR1 SGHRS, CDR2 YFSETQ. The CDR3 extends over 13 amino acids. In DNA, the CDR3 is TGCGCCAGCAGCCACCCGACAGGGTCGAGCTACACCTTC. Translated: CASSHPTGSSYTF. Supplemented by reference TRBV5-1 and TRBJ1-2, the full variable domain reads KAGVTQTPRYLIKTRGQQVTLSCSPISGHRSVSWYQQTPGQGLQFLFEYFSETQRNKGNFPGRFSGRQFSNSRSEMNVSTLELGDSALYLCASSHPTGSSYTFGSGTRLTVV.